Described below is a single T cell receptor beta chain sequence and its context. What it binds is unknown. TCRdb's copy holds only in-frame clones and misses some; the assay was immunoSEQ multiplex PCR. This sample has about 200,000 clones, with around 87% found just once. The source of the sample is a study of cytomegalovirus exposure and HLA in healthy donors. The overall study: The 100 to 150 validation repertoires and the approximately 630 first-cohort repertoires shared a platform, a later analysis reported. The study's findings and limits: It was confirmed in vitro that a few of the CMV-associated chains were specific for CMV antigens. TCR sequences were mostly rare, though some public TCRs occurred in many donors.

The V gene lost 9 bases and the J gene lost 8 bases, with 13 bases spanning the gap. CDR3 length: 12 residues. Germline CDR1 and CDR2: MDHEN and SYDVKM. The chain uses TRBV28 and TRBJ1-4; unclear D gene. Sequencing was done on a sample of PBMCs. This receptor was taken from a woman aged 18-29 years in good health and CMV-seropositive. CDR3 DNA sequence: TGTGCCAGTCGGGTCCCGCGGGAAAAACTGTTTTTT. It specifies CASRVPREKLFF.